Presented here are 21 T cell receptor beta chains from one specimen sequenced in a study of glioma-infiltrating T cells. TCR alpha and beta CDR3 regions were amplified from RNA using iRepertoire nested multiplex PCR. Via MiXCR, TCRdb re-called the multiplex PCR reads, giving one row per CDR3 protein. Among over 90,000 distinct CDR3 sequences listed, about 30% were seen once. Material for sequencing was glioma tissue, nonneoplastic brain tissue, or PBMCs (not recorded which). These receptors all come from a human donor with low-grade glioma or glioblastoma, undergoing nonglioma brain surgery, or in good health (not recorded which).

This clonotype was found many times. The rearrangement uses TRBV6-1 and TRBJ1-2; D is uncertain. This CDR3 region has 13 residues. Germline V lookup: CDR1 MNHNS, CDR2 SASEGT. V lost 6 bases and J lost 4, with 12 bases in between. Here the CDR3 DNA reads TGTGCCAGCAGGGCGGCCGCCTCCTATGGCTACACCTTC. The encoded protein is CASRAAASYGYTF.

In its sample, this clonotype was seen many times. The chain uses TRBV7-2 and TRBJ1-1; D gene unclear. Trimming shortened V by 2 bases and J by 7 bases, and 8 bases separated the two germline ends. The CDR3 runs to 12 residues. CDR1 and CDR2 (germline): SGHTA, FQGNSA. Here the CDR3 DNA reads TGTGCCAGCAGCTTACCGGCCCGTGAAGCTTTCTTT. It encodes CASSLPAREAFF.

This clonotype showed up many times. V gene TRBV6-2 or TRBV6-3 combines with J gene TRBJ1-2; D uncertain. Germline V gene sequence: CDR1 MNHEY, CDR2 SVGEGT. V lost 0 bases, J lost 7 bases, and 15 bases lay in between. This CDR3 spans 15 amino acids. The CDR3 region has the DNA TGTGCCAGCAGTTACTCTAGCGCCCCGGCGGGTGGCTACACCTTC. As protein: CASSYSSAPAGGYTF.

Ten or more counts support this clonotype. V gene TRBV12-3 or TRBV12-4 combines with J gene TRBJ1-3; TRBD1 agrees at 9 bases. This CDR3 region has 15 residues. V trimming: 3 bases; J trimming: 3 bases; junction bases outside the gene matches: 3. The CDR3 DNA follows: TGTGCCAGCAGTTTGGGGACAGGGTTTGGAAACACCATATATTTT. Translated: CASSLGTGFGNTIYF.

The V and J genes are TRBV12-3 or TRBV12-4 and TRBJ2-3; 8 bases align to TRBD2. J gave up 4 bases and V 6 bases, and 6 bases lay outside the gene matches. The CDR3 loop spans 14 amino acids. The CDR3 DNA is TGTGCCAGCAGCTGGACTAGCTTCCCAGATACGCAGTATTTT. Its translation is CASSWTSFPDTQYF.

As to this clonotype: Germline and junction disagree at one end, which may indicate a read error. This chain links TRBV7-2 with TRBJ2-1; tentative D call: TRBD1 (5 bases). Germline V gene sequence: CDR1 SGHTA, CDR2 FQGNSA. CDR3 length: 11 residues. CDR3 sequence reads: CASSQGDEQFF. CDR3 DNA sequence: TGCGCCAGCAGCCAAGGGGATGAGCAGTTCTTC.

For this clonotype: One base away lies a much larger clone, so this may be a sequencing read error. The chain has TRBV6-2 or TRBV6-3 and TRBJ2-3; D not resolved. V lost 6 bases to trimming and J lost 0 bases, with 16 bases between them. Germline V gene data show CDR1 as MNHEY and CDR2 as SVGEGT. CDR3 length: 16 residues. The CDR3 DNA reads TGTGCCAGCAGAGAAAGGGCATACCTTAGCACAGATACGCAGTATTTT. Its translation is CASRERAYLSTDTQYF.

This clonotype came up many times. The rearrangement uses TRBV6-1 and TRBJ1-1, with a possible D match to TRBD1 (5 bases). Per the germline V gene, CDR1 is MNHNS and CDR2 is SASEGT. V lost 6 bases and J 0 bases, leaving 14 bases between the germline ends. The CDR3 has 15 residues. CDR3 residues: CASRSQGSVNTEAFF. The CDR3 region has the DNA TGTGCCAGCAGATCCCAGGGATCCGTGAACACTGAAGCTTTCTTT.

This clonotype was detected many times. The J gene is TRBJ1-5, the V gene TRBV7-6; no reliable D call. Trimming took 1 base from V and 4 from J, leaving 5 bases between them. Germline V gene sequence: CDR1 SGHVS, CDR2 FNYEAQ. The CDR3 has 13 residues. The CDR3 coding sequence is TGTGCCAGCAGCTTAGACAAGAATCAGCCCCAGCATTTT. Amino acids: CASSLDKNQPQHF.

This clonotype came up many times. One end of the junction is discordant with germline, which a read error may explain. The V call is TRBV28, the J call TRBJ1-6, with D possibly being TRBD1 (6 bases). In germline, CDR1 is MDHEN, CDR2 SYDVKM. The CDR3 covers 16 residues. CDR3 bases: TGTGCCAGCAGTACACAGGGTCCCTCCGATAATTCACCCCTCCACTTT. Translating gives CASSTQGPSDNSPLHF.

CDR3 sequence reads: CASSLVKGWGGYTF. The CDR3 nucleotides are TGTGCCAGCAGCTTAGTAAAGGGGTGGGGCGGCTACACCTTC. The chain employs TRBV7-2 and TRBJ1-2; D perhaps matches TRBD1 (5 bases). This CDR3 region has 14 residues. Germline values: CDR1 SGHTA, CDR2 FQGNSA. V shed 1 base and J shed 8 bases, with 14 bases lying between them.

This clonotype has just a few counts. This chain's CDR3 is CASGGGTRSYEQYF. In DNA, the CDR3 is TGTGCCAGCGGAGGGGGAACCCGCTCCTACGAGCAGTACTTC. This chain uses TRBV2 with TRBJ2-7; either TRBD1 or TRBD2 may supply D (6 bases each). V was shortened by 8 bases and J by 0 bases, with 14 bases between the two germline ends. The CDR3 consists of 14 residues. Germline CDR1 is SNHLY and CDR2 is FYNNEI. The variable domain in full, completed from reference TRBV2 and TRBJ2-7, reads EPEVTQTPSHQVTQMGQEVILRCVPISNHLYFYWYRQILGQKVEFLVSFYNNEISEKSEIFDDQFSVERPDGSNFTLKIRSTKLEDSAMYFCASGGGTRSYEQYFGPGTRLTVT.

This clonotype was counted a few times. The CDR3 loop reads CSLATGQDYGYTF. The CDR3 coding sequence is TGCAGCTTAGCGACAGGGCAGGACTATGGCTACACCTTC. The chain combines TRBV29-1 with TRBJ1-2, with 7 bases that match TRBD1. The CDR3 contains 13 residues. Per germline, CDR1 SQVTM and CDR2 ANQGSEA. V was clipped by 8 bases and J by 3 bases; unmatched bases: 9. Combining the CDR3 with reference TRBV29-1 and TRBJ1-2 gives the whole variable domain SAVISQKPSRDICQRGTSLTIQCQVDSQVTMMFWYRQQPGQSLTLIATANQGSEATYESGFVIDKFPISRPNLTFSTLTVSNMSPEDSSIYLCSLATGQDYGYTFGSGTRLTVV.

A word on this clonotype: Being one base from a much bigger clone, this may be a read error. The rearrangement joins TRBV28 to TRBJ2-2; D perhaps matches TRBD2 (6 bases). Germline V CDR1 and CDR2: MDHEN, SYDVKM. This CDR3 spans 15 amino acids. The CDR3: CASILPGDNTGELFF. The CDR3 region has the DNA TGTGCCAGCATTTTACCGGGGGATAACACCGGGGAGCTGTTTTTT.

The J gene is TRBJ2-5, the V gene TRBV12-3 or TRBV12-4; 8 bases align to TRBD1. The CDR3 totals 15 residues. V was pared by 6 bases and J by 0 bases, with 6 bases of the junction left unmatched. DNA for the CDR3: TGTGCCAGCAGCTTCCGACAGGGGCACCAAGAGACCCAGTACTTC. Translating gives CASSFRQGHQETQYF.

This clonotype was counted between two and nine times. CDR3 in amino acids: CSAGSDTPYEQYF. CDR3 coding DNA: TGCAGCGCCGGATCGGACACTCCCTACGAGCAGTACTTC. This chain uses TRBV29-1 with TRBJ2-7; perhaps TRBD1 as D (5 bases). The V gene's germline CDR1 is SQVTM and CDR2 ANQGSEA. V was pared by 7 bases and J by 2 bases, with 15 bases between. The CDR3 runs to 13 residues.

V gene TRBV29-1 combines with J gene TRBJ1-5; 11 bases agree with TRBD1. Losses at the gene ends were 6 bases for V and 4 bases for J; bases not matched to a gene: 5. The CDR3 length is 14 residues. Germline loops: CDR1 SQVTM, CDR2 ANQGSEA. The CDR3 protein is CSVLGQGDNQPQHF. CDR3 sequence (DNA): TGCAGCGTATTGGGACAGGGGGATAATCAGCCCCAGCATTTT.

The V and J genes are TRBV18 and TRBJ2-1; D not resolved. The CDR3 is made up of 15 amino acids. Germline V CDR1 and CDR2: KGHSH, LQKENI. Trimming removed 3 bases at V and 3 bases at J, with 12 bases between. As DNA, the CDR3 is TGTGCCAGCTCACCCAGCAAGGCTATCTACAATGAGCAGTTCTTC. It yields the protein CASSPSKAIYNEQFF.

This clonotype was picked up many times. The J gene is TRBJ1-1, the V gene TRBV7-3; TRBD1 might be the D (6 bases). Germline lookup yields CDR1 SGHTA and CDR2 FQGTGA. Deletions cut 3 bases from V and 4 bases from J, with 12 bases between. This CDR3 comprises 14 residues. The CDR3 spells CASSFTGSSTEAFF. Written as DNA, the CDR3 is TGTGCCAGCAGCTTTACAGGGAGTAGCACTGAAGCTTTCTTT.

This clonotype is a singleton in its sample. V and J are TRBV30 and TRBJ1-4, with D tentatively TRBD1 (5 bases). The V and J ends lost 3 bases and 10 bases respectively, with 18 bases between them. The CDR3 consists of 14 residues. Germline V gene data show CDR1 as GTSNPN and CDR2 as SVGIG (reference sequence). CDR3 amino acids: CAWRGTFKPGKLFF. The CDR3 coding sequence is TGTGCCTGGAGGGGGACTTTTAAGCCGGGAAAACTGTTTTTT. Combining the CDR3 with reference TRBV30 and TRBJ1-4 gives the whole variable domain SQTIHQWPATLVQPVGSPLSLECTVEGTSNPNLYWYRQAAGRGLQLLFYSVGIGQISSEVPQNLSASRPQDRQFILSSKKLLLSDSGFYLCAWRGTFKPGKLFFGSGTQLSVL.

This clonotype was observed at least ten times. This sequence joins TRBV6-1 and TRBJ1-1; D uncertain. The CDR3 is 13 residues long. V was trimmed by 1 base and J by 3 bases, leaving 6 bases between them. Germline V lookup: CDR1 MNHNS, CDR2 SASEGT. CDR3 loop: CASSEGSHTEAFF. CDR3 bases: TGTGCCAGCAGTGAAGGATCGCACACTGAAGCTTTCTTT.